Listed here are 19 T cell receptor beta chains from one sample, sequenced in a study of shared clonotypes between healthy human individuals. Sequenced by immunoSEQ multiplex PCR; TCRdb stores in-frame clones only, minus some. This sample yields under 750,000 clones, of which about two thirds are seen a single time; roughly 1.8% belongs to the top ten. Sequencing used memory CD4+ T cells sorted from blood. Subset meaning: CD45RA-negative fraction. Receptors originate from a woman in her thirties in good health.

This clone was counted a few times. The chain recombines TRBV13 with TRBJ1-4; D ambiguous. CDR3 length equals 13 residues. Germline V gene lookup returns CDR1 PRHDT and CDR2 FYEKMQ (reference sequence). V was pared by 3 bases and J by 3 bases, with 5 bases between. The CDR3 region has the DNA TGTGCCAGCAGCTTGTCGCCTAATGAAAAACTGTTTTTT. This translates into CASSLSPNEKLFF.

V is TRBV2 and J is TRBJ1-2, with D maybe TRBD1 (5 bases). The V end was cut by 8 bases, the J end by 10 bases, with 20 bases between. Germline CDR1 reads SNHLY; CDR2 reads FYNNEI. This CDR3 has 13 amino acids. CDR3 bases: TGTGCCAGCTCTCCGGGACGGGATGTAGACTACACCTTC. Protein product: CASSPGRDVDYTF.

The gene calls are TRBV6-1 and TRBJ1-2; weak D call: TRBD1 (6 bases). Trimming shortened V by 6 bases and J by 3 bases, and 11 bases separated the two germline ends. The CDR3 consists of 13 residues. The germline CDR1 and CDR2 sequences are MNHNS and SASEGT. CDR3 sequence: CASRWTDYYGYTF. The CDR3 DNA follows: TGTGCCAGCAGATGGACAGACTACTATGGCTACACCTTC.

V is TRBV6-5 and J is TRBJ2-6; D is undetermined. The V end was cut by 4 bases, the J end by 4 bases, with 5 bases between. The CDR3 contains 13 residues. Looked up from germline, CDR1 is MNHEY and CDR2 is SVGAGI. The CDR3 coding sequence is TGTGCCAGCAGTTTTCTGGGGGCCAACGTCCTGACTTTC. Translated, it gives CASSFLGANVLTF.

This clone was recorded only once. This sequence joins TRBV5-1 and TRBJ2-2, with TRBD1 matching 8 bases. The germline CDR1 and CDR2 sequences are SGHRS and YFSETQ. Losses at the gene ends were 0 bases for V and 6 bases for J; bases not matched to a gene: 4. This CDR3 comprises 15 residues. For the CDR3, the DNA is TGCGCCAGCAGCTTGGGTTTCAGGGGGCCCGGGGAGCTGTTTTTT. The encoded protein is CASSLGFRGPGELFF.

The J gene is TRBJ2-7, the V gene TRBV28; D unresolved. The germline V and J ends were trimmed by 6 bases and 5 bases, with 20 bases remaining between them. This CDR3 comprises 15 residues. In germline, CDR1 is MDHEN, CDR2 SYDVKM. The chain's CDR3 is CASSWWRKGRNEQYF. The CDR3 DNA follows: TGTGCCAGCAGCTGGTGGCGCAAGGGCCGAAACGAGCAGTACTTC.

This clone came up once. The J gene is TRBJ1-4, the V gene TRBV14; D possibly corresponds to TRBD1 (6 bases). Trimming took off 0 bases at V and 6 bases at J, with 11 bases between the two ends. CDR1 and CDR2 (germline): SGHDN, FVKESK. The CDR3 consists of 15 residues. The CDR3 DNA reads as TGTGCCAGCAGCCAAGATCTGGCAGGGGATGAAAAACTGTTTTTT. Amino acid sequence: CASSQDLAGDEKLFF.

The chain joins TRBV2 to TRBJ2-7; 8 bases are shared with TRBD2. V dropped 6 bases and J dropped 2; count of bases not matched to a gene: 6. Germline V lookup: CDR1 SNHLY, CDR2 FYNNEI. The CDR3 has 14 amino acids. The CDR3 nucleotides are TGTGCCAGCAGGGCAGTAGCGGGAACCTACGAGCAGTACTTC. Translating it yields CASRAVAGTYEQYF.

Only a few counts were recorded for this clone. The rearrangement links TRBV19 to TRBJ1-5; the D is unclear. The germline V gene has CDR1 LNHDA and CDR2 SQIVND (reference sequence). With 3 bases removed from V and 6 bases from J, the gap between germline ends came to 9 bases. This CDR3 comprises 13 residues. This CDR3 is CASSIQVTQPQHF. Here the CDR3 DNA reads TGTGCCAGTAGTATTCAGGTAACTCAGCCCCAGCATTTT.

The CDR3 loop reads CASSLSSTGVQHF. CDR3 nucleotides: TGTGCCAGCAGTTTATCGAGTACAGGGGTCCAGCATTTT. This chain connects TRBV28 to TRBJ1-5; TRBD1 matches 7 bases. This CDR3 is 13 amino acids long. V trimming: 1 base; J trimming: 12 bases; junction bases outside the gene matches: 6. Germline lookup yields CDR1 MDHEN and CDR2 SYDVKM.

This clone was detected only once. One junction end disagrees with the germline gene, perhaps due to a read error. The chain has TRBV10-3 and TRBJ2-7, with D hard to call. Germline CDR1 is ENHRY and CDR2 is SYGVKD. The CDR3 has 14 amino acids. The CDR3 region has the DNA TGTGCCAGCAGTCAAGCCCGGAGCTCCTACGAGCAGTACTTC. This sequence encodes CASSQARSSYEQYF.

The genes are TRBV6-4 and TRBJ1-5, with a possible D match to TRBD1 (5 bases). Trimming stripped 7 bases from V and 5 bases from J, with 15 bases between. This CDR3 spans 14 amino acids. Germline V gene data show CDR1 as MRHNA and CDR2 as SNTAGT. CDR3 nucleotide sequence: TGTGCCAGCAACACCAGGGAGGTGTATCAGCCCCAGCATTTT. Its translation: CASNTREVYQPQHF.

The DNA for the CDR3 is TGCGCCAGCAGTGAAGGGCCGGGCGGGACCCAGTACTTC. Amino acid sequence: CASSEGPGGTQYF. The chain carries TRBV10-2 and TRBJ2-5; D is uncertain. Trimming cost V 3 bases and J 7 bases, with 12 bases left between them. This CDR3 has 13 amino acids. From germline, CDR1 is WSHSY and CDR2 SAAADI.

This clone has more than one count but fewer than ten. The rearrangement joins TRBV7-8 to TRBJ2-1; D is unclear. This CDR3 spans 16 amino acids. Germline CDR1 and CDR2: SGHVS and FQNEAQ. Trimming removed 1 base at V and 10 bases at J, with 20 bases between. The CDR3 DNA follows: TGTGCCAGCAGCTTAGTAGGTGGGGTACCGTTAGGGGAGCAGTTCTTC. Residues: CASSLVGGVPLGEQFF.

This clone occurred a few times. The chain links TRBV18 to TRBJ2-7; TRBD2 agrees at 11 bases. CDR1 is KGHSH, CDR2 LQKENI, per germline. The J segment lost 7 bases and the V segment lost 5 bases, leaving 7 bases of the junction unmatched. The CDR3 spans 14 residues. The CDR3 DNA sequence: TGTGCCAGCTCAGAGACTAGCGGGACGAGGGAGCAGTACTTC. It specifies CASSETSGTREQYF.

The V call is TRBV29-1, the J call TRBJ2-3, with 10 bases fitting TRBD2. Trimming at V came to 3 bases and at J to 4 bases, leaving 16 bases not matched to a gene. This CDR3 has 18 amino acids. The V gene's germline CDR1 is SQVTM and CDR2 ANQGSEA. The CDR3 is CSVEGGGSGRALPDTQYF. Here the CDR3 DNA reads TGCAGCGTTGAGGGAGGGGGGAGCGGGAGGGCCTTGCCAGATACGCAGTATTTT.

The V call is TRBV27, the J call TRBJ1-2; D possibly corresponds to TRBD1 (6 bases). CDR1 is MNHEY and CDR2 is SMNVEV in the germline V gene (reference sequence). This CDR3 region has 16 residues. Trimming left V 5 bases short and J 2 bases short, with 18 bases between. The CDR3 loop is CASSANAQGHNYGYTF. The CDR3 DNA follows: TGTGCCAGCAGTGCCAACGCACAGGGCCACAACTATGGCTACACCTTC.

This clone was counted a few times. The chain joins TRBV6-5 to TRBJ1-4; a weak D match, TRBD1 (5 bases). CDR3 length: 15 amino acids. V shed 6 bases and J shed 3 bases, with 14 bases lying between them. Germline V gene data show CDR1 as MNHEY and CDR2 as SVGAGI. This CDR3 reads CASSIILGANEKLFF. The CDR3 DNA reads as TGTGCCAGCAGCATAATTTTAGGGGCTAATGAAAAACTGTTTTTT.

Remarks on this clone: This sample includes further DNA sequences coding for the same CDR3. This chain joins TRBV6-1 and TRBJ1-2; D is unclear. V was trimmed by 4 bases and J by 4 bases, leaving 10 bases between them. The germline V gene encodes CDR1 MNHNS and CDR2 SASEGT. The length of the CDR3 is 13 residues. CDR3 loop: CASSGQFSYGYTF. The CDR3 DNA sequence: TGTGCCAGCAGTGGGCAGTTTAGCTATGGCTACACCTTC.